Below, one TCR beta chain is given with its context. The data stem from a study of blood T cell repertoires in COVID-19. Study-level background: T cells, B-cell-depleted T cells, or PBMCs supplied cDNA or gDNA.

Libraries were prepared by immunoSEQ multiplex PCR; TCRdb keeps only in-frame clonotypes and omits some of them. Of some 350,000 clones listed, roughly 87% were seen once; the top ten hold 2.5% to 3%. The germline V and J ends were trimmed by 4 bases and 5 bases, with 17 bases remaining between them. The V gene's germline CDR1 is MNHEY and CDR2 SVGAGI. The CDR3 is made up of 15 amino acids. This chain joins TRBV6-5 and TRBJ1-1, with D possibly being TRBD1 (5 bases). This receptor was obtained from a woman under 40 who had recovered from COVID-19. Material for sequencing was PBMCs or T cells enriched from blood (not recorded which). The DNA for the CDR3 is TGTGCCAGCAGTTCAGAAGGAGGGGCGGTAACTGAAGCTTTCTTT. Translation: CASSSEGGAVTEAFF.